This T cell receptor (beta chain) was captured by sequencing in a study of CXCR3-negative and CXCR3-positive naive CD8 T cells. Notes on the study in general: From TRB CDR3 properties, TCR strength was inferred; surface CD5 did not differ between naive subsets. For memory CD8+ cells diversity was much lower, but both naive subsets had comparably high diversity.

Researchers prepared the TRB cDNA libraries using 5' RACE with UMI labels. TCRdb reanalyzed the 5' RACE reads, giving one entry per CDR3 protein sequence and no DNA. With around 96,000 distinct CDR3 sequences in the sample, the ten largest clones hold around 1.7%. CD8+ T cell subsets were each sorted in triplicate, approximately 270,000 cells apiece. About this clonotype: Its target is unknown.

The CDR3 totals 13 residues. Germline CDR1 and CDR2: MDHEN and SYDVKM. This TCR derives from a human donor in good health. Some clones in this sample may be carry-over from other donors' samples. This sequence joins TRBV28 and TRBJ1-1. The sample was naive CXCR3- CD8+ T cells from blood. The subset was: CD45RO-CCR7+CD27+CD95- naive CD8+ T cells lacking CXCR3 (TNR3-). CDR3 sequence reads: CASSFIGDDEAFF.